This entry is about one TCR beta chain. Its target is not known. Trimming took 9 bases from V and 3 from J; bases not matched to a gene: 4. Germline assignment: CDR1 SNHLY and CDR2 FYNNEI. The CDR3 has 13 residues. These data originate in a study of cytomegalovirus exposure and HLA in healthy donors. Both 60 Vbeta primers and 13 Jbeta primers went into the PCR. Sequencing was performed with immunoSEQ multiplex PCR; in TCRdb, only in-frame clones are kept and a portion is missing. The sample holds 130,000 to 150,000 clones; roughly four fifths are singletons and the top ten take 1.3%. Regarding the study as a whole: A link between a missense DCLRE1C variant and TCR beta V- and J-gene trimming emerged from a later analysis. In most subjects, TCR beta sequences reportedly gave accurate predictions of HLA-A and HLA-B alleles. The records held CMV serostatus as the only immune exposure information. As a later analysis revealed, most CMV-associated TCR beta chains appeared HLA-restricted.

The specimen was PBMCs. This sequence originates from a woman aged 35 to 49 in good health and CMV-seronegative. This chain links TRBV2 with TRBJ2-2, with 7 bases that match TRBD1. The CDR3 is CARRQGDTGELFF. As DNA, the CDR3 is TGTGCCAGAAGACAGGGAGACACCGGGGAGCTGTTTTTT. Complete variable domain (other parts from reference TRBV2 and TRBJ2-2): EPEVTQTPSHQVTQMGQEVILRCVPISNHLYFYWYRQILGQKVEFLVSFYNNEISEKSEIFDDQFSVERPDGSNFTLKIRSTKLEDSAMYFCARRQGDTGELFFGEGSRLTVL.